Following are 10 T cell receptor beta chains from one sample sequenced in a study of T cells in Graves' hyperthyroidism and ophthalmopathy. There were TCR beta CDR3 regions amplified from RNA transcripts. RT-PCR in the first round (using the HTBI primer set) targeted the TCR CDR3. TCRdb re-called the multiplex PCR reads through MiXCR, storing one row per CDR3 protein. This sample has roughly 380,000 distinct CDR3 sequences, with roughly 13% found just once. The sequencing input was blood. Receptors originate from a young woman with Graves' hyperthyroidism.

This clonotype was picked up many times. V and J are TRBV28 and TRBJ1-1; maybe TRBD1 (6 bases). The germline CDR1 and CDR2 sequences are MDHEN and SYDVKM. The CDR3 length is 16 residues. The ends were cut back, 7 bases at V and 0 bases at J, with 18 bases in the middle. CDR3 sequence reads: CASNRQDSTLNTEAFF. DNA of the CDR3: TGTGCCAGCAATCGACAGGACTCCACATTGAACACTGAAGCTTTCTTT.

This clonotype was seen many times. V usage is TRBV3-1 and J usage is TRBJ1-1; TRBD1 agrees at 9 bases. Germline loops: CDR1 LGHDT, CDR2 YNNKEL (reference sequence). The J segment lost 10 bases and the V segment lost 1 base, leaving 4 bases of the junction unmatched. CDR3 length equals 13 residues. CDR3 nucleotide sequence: TGTGCCAGCAGCCAAGTAACAGGGGGCTTAGCTTTCTTT. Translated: CASSQVTGGLAFF.

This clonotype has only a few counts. DNA for the CDR3: TGTGCCAGCAGTTCAGGGGGACAGGGGTACCAGCCCCAGCATTTT. Residues: CASSSGGQGYQPQHF. V and J are TRBV28 and TRBJ1-5, with 10 bases that match TRBD1. V gave up 4 bases and J gave up 7 bases; unmatched junction bases: 7. The CDR3 has 15 amino acids. CDR1 and CDR2 (germline): MDHEN, SYDVKM. Based on the CDR3 plus reference TRBV28 and TRBJ1-5, the full variable domain is DVKVTQSSRYLVKRTGEKVFLECVQDMDHENMFWYRQDPGLGLRLIYFSYDVKMKEKGDIPEGYSVSREKKERFSLILESASTNQTSMYLCASSSGGQGYQPQHFGDGTRLSIL.

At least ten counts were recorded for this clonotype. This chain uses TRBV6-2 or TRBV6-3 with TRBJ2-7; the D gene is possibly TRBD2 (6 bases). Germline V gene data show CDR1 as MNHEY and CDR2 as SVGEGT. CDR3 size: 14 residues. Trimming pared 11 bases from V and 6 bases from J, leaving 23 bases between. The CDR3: CAGGKGEEWSEQYF. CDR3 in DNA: TGTGCCGGGGGGAAAGGAGAAGAGTGGTCCGAGCAGTACTTC.

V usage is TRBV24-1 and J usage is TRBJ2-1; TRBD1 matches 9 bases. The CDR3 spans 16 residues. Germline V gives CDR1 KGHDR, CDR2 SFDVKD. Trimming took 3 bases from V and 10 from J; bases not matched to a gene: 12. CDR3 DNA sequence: TGTGCCACCAGTGATCCCAGAATACAGGGGGCGGGGGAGCAGTTCTTC. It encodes CATSDPRIQGAGEQFF.

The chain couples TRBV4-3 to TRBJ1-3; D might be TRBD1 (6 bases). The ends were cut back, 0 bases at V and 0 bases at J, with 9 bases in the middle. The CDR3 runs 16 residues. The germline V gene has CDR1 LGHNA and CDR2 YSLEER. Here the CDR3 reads CASSQDARGSGNTIYF. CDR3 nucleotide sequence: TGCGCCAGCAGCCAAGATGCCAGGGGCTCTGGAAACACCATATATTTT.

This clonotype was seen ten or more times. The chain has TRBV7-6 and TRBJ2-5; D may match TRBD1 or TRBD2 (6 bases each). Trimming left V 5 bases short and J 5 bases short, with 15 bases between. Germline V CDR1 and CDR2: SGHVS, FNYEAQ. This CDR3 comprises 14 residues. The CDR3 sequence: CASSATGRRETQYF. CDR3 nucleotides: TGTGCCAGCAGCGCCACAGGGAGGCGGGAGACCCAGTACTTC.

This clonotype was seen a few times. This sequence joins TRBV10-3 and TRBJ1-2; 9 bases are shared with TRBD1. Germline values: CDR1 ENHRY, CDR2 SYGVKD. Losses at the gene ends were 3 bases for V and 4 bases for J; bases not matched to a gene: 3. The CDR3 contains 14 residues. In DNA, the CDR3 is TGTGCCATCAGTGACCTGGGACAGGGCTATGGCTACACCTTC. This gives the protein CAISDLGQGYGYTF.

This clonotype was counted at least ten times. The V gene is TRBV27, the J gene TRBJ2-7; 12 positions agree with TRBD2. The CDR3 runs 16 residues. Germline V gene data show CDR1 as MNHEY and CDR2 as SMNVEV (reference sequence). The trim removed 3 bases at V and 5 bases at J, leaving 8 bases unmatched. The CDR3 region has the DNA TGTGCCAGCAGTTTGCTGACTAGCGGGAGAGTCCACGAGCAGTACTTC. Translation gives CASSLLTSGRVHEQYF.

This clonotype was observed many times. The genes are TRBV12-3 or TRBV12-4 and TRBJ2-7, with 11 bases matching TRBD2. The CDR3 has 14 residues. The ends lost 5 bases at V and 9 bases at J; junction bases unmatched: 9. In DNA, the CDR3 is TGTGCCAGCAGTCCGAATAGCGGGAGGGCCACGCAGTACTTC. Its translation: CASSPNSGRATQYF.